This T cell receptor beta chain originates from a study of T-cell memory formation after mild COVID-19. This CDR3 comprises 15 residues. Per germline, CDR1 SGHKS and CDR2 YYEKEE (reference sequence). Trimming cost V 1 base and J 0 bases, with 8 bases left between them. General study findings and limits: Among CD4+ contracting clones, most were CM and EM, and CD8+ ones EMRA. That cross-reactive memory joined was suggested by some responding clones appearing in pre-infection memory. Clones shrinking between day 15 and 85 showed a balanced CD4/CD8 split, and those that grew later tilted toward CD4+.

As for this clonotype: Its target is unknown.

With constant-segment primers, 5'RACE yielded cDNA libraries of TCR alpha and TCR beta that carried sample barcodes and UMIs. TCRdb re-called the 5' RACE reads with MiXCR, one entry per CDR3 protein. The sample comprises hundreds of thousands of distinct CDR3 sequences, roughly a fifth of which are singletons, and around 21% rests with the top ten. The receptor's source is a young man who had mild COVID-19 (a few samples of this study predate the infection). Cell type and time point are not known. The specimen sequenced was PBMCs or a T cell subset sorted from them (not recorded which). The V call is TRBV5-5, the J call TRBJ2-1; D uncertain. The CDR3, as DNA: TGTGCCAGCAGCTTGACCGATAGCTCCTACAATGAGCAGTTCTTC. It is translated as CASSLTDSSYNEQFF. Together with reference TRBV5-5 and TRBJ2-1, the CDR3 gives the full variable domain: DAGVTQSPTHLIKTRGQQVTLRCSPISGHKSVSWYQQVLGQGPQFIFQYYEKEERGRGNFPDRFSARQFPNYSSELNVNALLLGDSALYLCASSLTDSSYNEQFFGPGTRLTVL.